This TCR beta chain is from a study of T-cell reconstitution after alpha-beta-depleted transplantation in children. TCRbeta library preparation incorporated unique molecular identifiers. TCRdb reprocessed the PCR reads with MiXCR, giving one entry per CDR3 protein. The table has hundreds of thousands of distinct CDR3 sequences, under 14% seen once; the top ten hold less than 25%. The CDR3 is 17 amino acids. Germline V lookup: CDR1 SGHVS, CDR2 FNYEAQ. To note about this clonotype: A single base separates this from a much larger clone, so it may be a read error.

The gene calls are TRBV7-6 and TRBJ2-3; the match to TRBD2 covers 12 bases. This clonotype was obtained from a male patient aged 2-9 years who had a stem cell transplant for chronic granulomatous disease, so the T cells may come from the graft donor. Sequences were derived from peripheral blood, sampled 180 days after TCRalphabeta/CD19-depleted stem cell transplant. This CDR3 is CASSSGLAGSSKDTQYF. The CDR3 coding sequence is TGTGCCAGCAGCTCCGGACTAGCGGGGTCAAGCAAAGATACGCAGTATTTT. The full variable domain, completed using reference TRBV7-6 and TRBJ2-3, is GAGVSQSPRYKVTKRGQDVALRCDPISGHVSLYWYRQALGQGPEFLTYFNYEAQQDKSGLPNDRFSAERPEGSISTLTIQRTEQRDSAMYRCASSSGLAGSSKDTQYFGPGTRLTVL.